This passage covers 5 T cell receptor beta chains from one sample sequenced in a study of T-cell reconstitution after alpha-beta-depleted transplantation in children (dated by TCRdb to 2016 to 2017). Library method: PCR. Sequencer: Illumina HiSeq 2500. To normalize quantification of the TCRbeta repertoire, the TCR libraries were built with molecular barcoding that relied on unique molecular identifiers. TCRdb redid the processing of the public reads, applying fastp at Q25 and MiXCR, and retained in-frame beta chains. Every entry covers one CDR3 protein and lists the most common genes and DNA from its rows. Counted in this sample were hundreds of thousands of distinct CDR3 sequences; just under 8.5% of them appeared once. The ten largest clones take up nearly 6.5% of the sample. Read against the paper, the sample's treatment or condition label means: allogeneic hematopoietic cell transplantation with graft depleted of TCRalphabeta T cells and CD19 B cells.

The input for sequencing was PBMCs, mostly from graft donor cells, taken 180 days after TCRalphabeta/CD19-depleted stem cell transplant. The receptors here all came from a male patient between 10 and 17 years old who had a stem cell transplant for acute lymphoblastic leukemia, so the T cells may come from the graft donor.

Worth noting for this clonotype: Being one base from a much bigger clone, this may be a read error. V is TRBV3-1 and J is TRBJ2-7, with 7 positions matching TRBD1. The CDR3 runs 16 residues. CDR1 is LGHDT, CDR2 YNNKEL, per germline (reference sequence). The DNA of the CDR3 is TGTGCCAGCAGCAAAGAGACAGGGCCGCCATCCTACAAGCAGTACTTC. It codes for CASSKETGPPSYKQYF.

This clonotype appeared many times. The genes are TRBV28 and TRBJ2-2; TRBD1 aligns across 9 bases. Germline V gene sequence: CDR1 MDHEN, CDR2 SYDVKM. V trimming: 5 bases; J trimming: 6 bases; junction bases outside the gene matches: 7. The CDR3 sequence is 15 residues long. CDR3 protein: CASSPPGQGAGELFF. The DNA for the CDR3 is TGTGCCAGCAGTCCCCCGGGACAGGGTGCCGGGGAGCTGTTTTTT. The full variable domain, with the rest looked up from reference TRBV28 and TRBJ2-2, is DVKVTQSSRYLVKRTGEKVFLECVQDMDHENMFWYRQDPGLGLRLIYFSYDVKMKEKGDIPEGYSVSREKKERFSLILESASTNQTSMYLCASSPPGQGAGELFFGEGSRLTVL.

This clonotype has a count of ten or more. V is TRBV3-1 and J is TRBJ2-7; no clear D. The V end was cut by 0 bases, the J end by 5 bases, with 11 bases between. Germline V CDR1 and CDR2: LGHDT, YNNKEL (reference sequence). The CDR3 has 14 amino acids. CDR3 sequence: CASSQEWNRNEQYF. The CDR3 DNA reads TGTGCCAGCAGCCAAGAATGGAATCGGAACGAGCAGTACTTC.

Many counts were recorded for this clonotype. The J gene is TRBJ2-2, the V gene TRBV4-2; unclear D gene. In germline, CDR1 is LGHNA, CDR2 YNFKEQ. The V end lost 1 base, the J end lost 6 bases, and 6 bases lay between the germline ends. This CDR3 has 13 residues. CDR3 DNA sequence: TGTGCCAGCAGCCAAGGGGCGGCCGGGGAGCTGTTTTTT. Amino acids: CASSQGAAGELFF.

This clonotype was picked up many times. The J gene is TRBJ2-3, the V gene TRBV20-1, with D hard to call. Germline V CDR1 and CDR2: DFQATT, SNEGSKA (reference sequence). Trimming removed 1 base from V and 4 bases from J, with 6 bases in between. The CDR3 extends over 12 amino acids. The DNA of the CDR3 is TGCAGTGCTAGAGTTCTGCCAGATACGCAGTATTTT. Protein product: CSARVLPDTQYF.